The 29 T cell receptor beta chains below come from one sample, sequenced in a study of blood T cell repertoires in COVID-19. Measured with immunoSEQ multiplex PCR; TCRdb has only the in-frame clones, and not every one. The sample has roughly 100,000 clones, about four fifths seen once; the top ten hold about a tenth. Source material: peripheral blood. The source of these receptors is a man aged 35 to 55 with active or convalescent COVID-19.

This chain uses TRBV29-1 with TRBJ1-2, with 8 bases that match TRBD1. CDR3 length: 12 amino acids. The germline V gene encodes CDR1 SQVTM and CDR2 ANQGSEA. Trimming took 6 bases from V and 3 from J; bases not matched to a gene: 3. CDR3 nucleotides: TGCAGCGTCATGACAGGGGACTATGGCTACACCTTC. It encodes CSVMTGDYGYTF.

To note about this clone: The same CDR3 can be traced to other DNA sequences in this sample. The V call is TRBV24-1, the J call TRBJ2-3; D perhaps matches TRBD1 (5 bases). CDR3 length equals 14 residues. The V and J ends lost 5 bases and 2 bases respectively, with 10 bases between them. Germline V gene data show CDR1 as KGHDR and CDR2 as SFDVKD. For the CDR3, the DNA is TGTGCCACCAGTGGGCAGGGAAACACAGATACGCAGTATTTT. It specifies CATSGQGNTDTQYF.

V usage is TRBV7-9 and J usage is TRBJ2-7; TRBD1 aligns across 12 bases. This CDR3 has 16 amino acids. Germline assignment: CDR1 SEHNR and CDR2 FQNEAQ (reference sequence). The V and J ends lost 4 bases and 4 bases, in that order; junction bases with no gene match: 8. The CDR3 nucleotides are TGTGCCAGCAGCTCCGGTGGGGGACAGGGGGCGTACGAGCAGTACTTC. It yields the protein CASSSGGGQGAYEQYF.

This clone appeared once. The chain employs TRBV10-3 and TRBJ1-2, with a tentative D call TRBD1 (5 bases). The V gene's germline CDR1 is ENHRY and CDR2 SYGVKD. The CDR3 extends over 14 amino acids. The ends were cut back, 0 bases at V and 2 bases at J, with 7 bases in the middle. The CDR3 coding sequence is TGTGCCATCAGTGAGTCGGGGCGGAACTATGGCTACACCTTC. Its translation is CAISESGRNYGYTF.

The chain has TRBV9 and TRBJ1-2; no definite D call. Trimming removed 7 bases from V and 3 bases from J, with 7 bases in between. The CDR3 runs 11 residues. CDR1 is SGDLS, CDR2 YYNGEE, per germline. The CDR3 DNA reads as TGTGCCAGCTCTACAGACTATGGCTACACCTTC. It is translated as CASSTDYGYTF.

The chain couples TRBV6-5 to TRBJ2-5; D is unresolved. In germline, CDR1 is MNHEY, CDR2 SVGAGI. V lost 6 bases to trimming and J lost 2 bases, with 13 bases between them. The CDR3 length is 14 residues. The CDR3 DNA reads TGTGCCAGCAGCCGTGGTGGAGTACAAGAGACCCAGTACTTC. This sequence encodes CASSRGGVQETQYF.

Note on this clone: The conserved phenylalanine or tryptophan normally closing the CDR3 is absent here, so this likely arose from a read error. The limits of the CDR3 on the DNA are not certain, so only TCRdb's listed CDR3 is given. The genes are TRBV10-2 and TRBJ1-2; whether TRBD1, the table's D call, matches the DNA was not checked. Ends included, the CDR3 has 8 residues. CDR1 and CDR2 (germline): WSHSY, SAAADI. CDR3 loop: CWKEGRGQ.

V is TRBV5-6 and J is TRBJ1-5; possible D gene TRBD1, 6 bases. Trimming took off 4 bases at V and 3 bases at J, with 14 bases between the two ends. This CDR3 is 15 amino acids long. The germline gives CDR1 SGHDT, CDR2 YYEEEE. The CDR3 loop reads CASSLQGIFNQPQHF. The CDR3, as DNA: TGTGCCAGCAGCCTGCAGGGGATATTCAATCAGCCCCAGCATTTT. The full variable domain, with the rest looked up from reference TRBV5-6 and TRBJ1-5, is DAGVTQSPTHLIKTRGQQVTLRCSPKSGHDTVSWYQQALGQGPQFIFQYYEEEERQRGNFPDRFSGHQFPNYSSELNVNALLLGDSALYLCASSLQGIFNQPQHFGDGTRLSIL.

Written as DNA, the CDR3 is TGTGCCAGCAGTTACAATCCGGGGAACACCGGGGAGCTGTTTTTT. Translating it yields CASSYNPGNTGELFF. The chain employs TRBV6-6 and TRBJ2-2; no reliable D call. The CDR3 is 15 amino acids. The germline V and J ends were trimmed by 2 bases and 1 base, with 8 bases remaining between them. Germline V gene lookup returns CDR1 MNHNY and CDR2 SVGAGI (reference sequence).

V is TRBV7-9 and J is TRBJ1-2; D might be TRBD1 (5 bases). Trimming stripped 4 bases from V and 5 bases from J, with 11 bases between. CDR3 length equals 13 residues. Germline V gene sequence: CDR1 SEHNR, CDR2 FQNEAQ (reference sequence). The CDR3 region has the DNA TGTGCCAGCAGCTGGGACGGACTATATGGCTACACCTTC. It codes for CASSWDGLYGYTF.

J is TRBJ2-3 and V is TRBV6-4; perhaps TRBD2 as D (5 bases). Trimming cost V 3 bases and J 4 bases, with 14 bases left between them. CDR3 length: 15 amino acids. In germline, CDR1 is MRHNA, CDR2 SNTAGT. The CDR3 protein is CASSEFSLASDTQYF. The CDR3 DNA reads as TGTGCCAGCAGTGAATTCAGTCTAGCTTCAGATACGCAGTATTTT.

The V gene is TRBV7-3, the J gene TRBJ2-7; D is ambiguous. Deletions cut 1 base from V and 5 bases from J, with 9 bases between. Germline CDR1 is SGHTA and CDR2 is FQGTGA. The CDR3 spans 13 residues. CDR3 sequence reads: CASSLIDSHEQYF. The DNA for the CDR3 is TGTGCCAGCAGCTTAATTGACTCGCACGAGCAGTACTTC.

The gene calls are TRBV19 and TRBJ1-1, with D possibly TRBD1 on 5 matching bases. V was trimmed by 5 bases and J by 3 bases, leaving 13 bases between them. The CDR3 consists of 14 residues. CDR1 is LNHDA, CDR2 SQIVND, per germline (reference sequence). CDR3 nucleotide sequence: TGTGCCAGTAGTTTTGGGAGGGGCGACACTGAAGCTTTCTTT. Its protein product is CASSFGRGDTEAFF.

The rearrangement links TRBV3-1 (or the pseudogene TRBV3-2) to TRBJ1-2, with TRBD1 identical over 7 bases. There are 14 residues in the CDR3. Unmatched junction bases numbered 7, after V lost 6 bases and J lost 3 bases. CDR1 is LGHDT and CDR2 is YNNKEL in the germline V gene (reference sequence). CDR3 in DNA: TGTGCCAGCAGTAAGAGGGGGCAGCACTATGGCTACACCTTC. Amino acids: CASSKRGQHYGYTF.

The chain carries TRBV21-1 and TRBJ2-2; the table assigns TRBD2, which was not confirmed against the DNA. TRBV21-1 is reported as a pseudogene. The CDR3 sequence is 18 residues long. CDR3 protein: CASSASQRRVGDTGELFF. DNA of the CDR3: TGTGCCAGCAGCGCAAGTCAAAGGAGGGTGGGGGACACCGGGGAGCTGTTTTTT.

This chain uses TRBV2 with TRBJ2-3, with 7 nucleotides matching TRBD2. The CDR3 has 17 residues. Germline loops: CDR1 SNHLY, CDR2 FYNNEI. J lost 5 bases, V lost 3 bases, and 14 bases had no gene match. In DNA, the CDR3 is TGTGCCAGCAGTGAGGGAGGGGCCACCCTCATACGAGATACGCAGTATTTT. Translating gives CASSEGGATLIRDTQYF.

This chain connects TRBV27 to TRBJ2-7; 8 bases align to TRBD1. Unmatched junction bases numbered 10, after V lost 6 bases and J lost 6 bases. The CDR3 extends over 14 amino acids. The germline gives CDR1 MNHEY, CDR2 SMNVEV (reference sequence). The CDR3: CASSDRGPRGEQYF. DNA for the CDR3: TGTGCCAGCAGCGACAGGGGACCCAGGGGCGAGCAGTACTTC.

The genes are TRBV6-5 and TRBJ2-7, with D unclear. This CDR3 has 11 residues. Germline lookup yields CDR1 MNHEY and CDR2 SVGAGI. The V end was cut by 6 bases, the J end by 3 bases, with 6 bases between. The CDR3: CASRNIYEQYF. CDR3 bases: TGTGCCAGCAGAAACATCTACGAGCAGTACTTC.

J is TRBJ2-7 and V is TRBV13, with D possibly TRBD1 on 6 matching bases. The CDR3 has 15 residues. Looked up from germline, CDR1 is PRHDT and CDR2 is FYEKMQ (reference sequence). Trimming stripped 5 bases from V and 0 bases from J, with 14 bases between. The CDR3 sequence: CASSLRQVNSYEQYF. As DNA, the CDR3 is TGTGCCAGCAGCCTGAGACAGGTAAACTCCTACGAGCAGTACTTC.

The chain's CDR3 is CASSYSPGGGETQYF. The CDR3, as DNA: TGTGCCAGCAGTTACTCTCCAGGGGGAGGAGAGACCCAGTACTTC. The V gene is TRBV6-5, the J gene TRBJ2-5; D may be TRBD1 (7 bases). Trimming pared 0 bases from V and 4 bases from J, leaving 12 bases between. The CDR3 totals 15 residues. Germline-derived CDR1 and CDR2 are MNHEY and SVGAGI.

The chain has TRBV3-1 (or the pseudogene TRBV3-2) and TRBJ2-5, with D possibly TRBD1 on 6 matching bases. The CDR3 length is 15 residues. Germline CDR1 and CDR2: LGHDT and YNNKEL (reference sequence). Trimming cost V 1 base and J 2 bases, with 11 bases left between them. The DNA of the CDR3 is TGTGCCAGCAGCCAAGGACAGGCGGATCAAGAGACCCAGTACTTC. This sequence encodes CASSQGQADQETQYF.

This clone was seen only a few times. V usage is TRBV5-6 and J usage is TRBJ2-7; 9 nucleotides match TRBD1. The CDR3 contains 14 residues. Germline loops: CDR1 SGHDT, CDR2 YYEEEE. J gave up 6 bases and V 4 bases, and 8 bases lay outside the gene matches. CDR3 in amino acids: CASSRQGGLFEQYF. In nucleotides, the CDR3 is TGTGCCAGCAGCAGACAGGGGGGTCTGTTCGAGCAGTACTTC.

The genes are TRBV11-1 and TRBJ2-5; possible D gene TRBD1, 6 bases. The germline V gene encodes CDR1 SGHAT and CDR2 FQDESV (reference sequence). The CDR3 length is 14 residues. V gave up 1 base and J gave up 9 bases, with 15 bases separating them. The CDR3 protein is CASSLGTELRAQYF. The CDR3, as DNA: TGTGCCAGCAGCTTAGGGACAGAGCTCCGGGCCCAGTACTTC.

J is TRBJ2-4 and V is TRBV18; 10 nucleotides line up with TRBD1. In germline, CDR1 is KGHSH, CDR2 LQKENI. CDR3 size: 16 residues. With V trimmed by 3 bases and J by 0 bases, 2 bases remained unmatched. CDR3 loop: CASSPGQGIAKNIQYF. The CDR3 DNA follows: TGTGCCAGCTCACCGGGACAGGGGATAGCCAAAAACATTCAGTACTTC.

This clone has just a few counts. The chain joins TRBV11-2 to TRBJ1-3, with TRBD1 matching over 8 bases. J lost 2 bases, V lost 10 bases, and 16 bases had no gene match. The CDR3 covers 17 residues. The germline gives CDR1 SGHAT, CDR2 FQNNGV. This chain's CDR3 is CATTLGQGFSTGNTIYF. CDR3 coding DNA: TGTGCCACCACCTTAGGACAGGGCTTTAGTACTGGAAACACCATATATTTT.

The V call is TRBV7-3, the J call TRBJ2-6; maybe TRBD1 (6 bases). CDR3 size: 17 residues. The germline CDR1 and CDR2 sequences are SGHTA and FQGTGA. The V gene lost 2 bases and the J gene lost 0 bases, with 11 bases spanning the gap. The CDR3 protein is CASSLGQGGSGANVLTF. The DNA of the CDR3 is TGTGCCAGCAGCTTAGGGCAAGGGGGCTCTGGGGCCAACGTCCTGACTTTC.

The genes are TRBV4-3 and TRBJ2-1, with 8 positions matching TRBD2. The CDR3 totals 15 residues. CDR1 is LGHNA and CDR2 is YSLEER in the germline V gene. V lost 0 bases, J lost 3 bases, and 1 base stayed unmatched. DNA for the CDR3: TGCGCCAGCAGCCAAGAAGCGGGGGTCTACAATGAGCAGTTCTTC. Amino acids: CASSQEAGVYNEQFF.

V is TRBV25-1 and J is TRBJ2-7, with 7 bases identical to TRBD2. The CDR3 is 14 amino acids. The V gene's germline CDR1 is MGHDK and CDR2 SYGVNS. After removal of 2 bases from V and 1 base from J, the junction contained 2 bases not matched to a gene. The CDR3 sequence: CASSERGGSYEQYF. For the CDR3, the DNA is TGTGCCAGCAGTGAAAGGGGAGGGTCCTACGAGCAGTACTTC.

This chain uses TRBV6-1 with TRBJ2-5, with TRBD1 matching over 7 bases. CDR1 and CDR2 from the germline V gene are MNHNS and SASEGT. The ends lost 2 bases at V and 5 bases at J; junction bases unmatched: 5. The CDR3 loop spans 14 amino acids. The chain's CDR3 is CASSENRGAETQYF. CDR3 nucleotide sequence: TGTGCCAGCAGTGAAAACAGGGGAGCGGAGACCCAGTACTTC.